The rows below give T cell receptor beta chains drawn from one sample of a study of PD-1 blockade in mismatch repair-deficient tumors. TCRdb's copy holds only in-frame clones and misses some; the assay was immunoSEQ multiplex PCR. The table lists more than 15,000 clones, roughly 84% of them singletons, with almost 3.5% in the top ten. The specimen comprised PBMCs, sampled 4 weeks after starting pembrolizumab. The source is an adult with mismatch repair-deficient cancer. CDR3s include the opening cysteine and the closing phenylalanine or tryptophan. A D gene is named only where the DNA matches it firmly. Expanded clones are given a class, and other clones once, few, many or no size at all.

>-|-|TRBV28|TRBJ1-5
CASSYRSTNQPQHF
TGTGCCAGCAGTTACAGGTCTACCAATCAGCCCCAGCATTTT
>-|TRBD2|TRBV9|TRBJ2-5
CASSATGTSGGYQETQYF
TGTGCCAGCAGTGCAACCGGGACTAGCGGGGGGTACCAAGAGACCCAGTACTTC
>-|TRBD1|TRBV27|TRBJ1-5
CASSLRQGNQPQHF
TGTGCCAGCAGTTTACGACAGGGAAATCAGCCCCAGCATTTT
>-|-|TRBV28|TRBJ1-1
CASSLPQGRGTEAFF
TGTGCCAGCAGTTTGCCACAGGGACGTGGCACTGAAGCTTTCTTT
>-|TRBD2|TRBV14|TRBJ2-2
CASSQDLAGETGELFF
TGTGCCAGCAGCCAAGACCTAGCGGGAGAAACCGGGGAGCTGTTTTTT
>-|-|TRBV10-1|TRBJ2-3
CASSDGSDTQYF
TGCGCCAGCAGTGACGGGTCAGATACGCAGTATTTT
>-|-|TRBV9|TRBJ2-7
CASSVVEGYEQYF
TGTGCCAGCAGCGTAGTGGAGGGGTACGAGCAGTACTTC
>-|TRBD2|TRBV2|TRBJ2-1
CASRAGYYNEQFF
TGTGCCAGCAGAGCGGGATACTACAATGAGCAGTTCTTC
>once|TRBD1|TRBV15|TRBJ2-5
CATSIPGQGLKTQYF
TGTGCCACCAGCATACCTGGACAGGGATTGAAGACCCAGTACTTC
>-|-|TRBV6-5|TRBJ2-1
CASRQLQGWEQFF
TGTGCCAGCAGGCAGTTACAGGGTTGGGAGCAGTTCTTC
>-|TRBD2|TRBV6-5|TRBJ2-2
CASSYSILAGAGELFF
TGTGCCAGCAGTTACTCAATCCTAGCGGGAGCCGGGGAGCTGTTTTTT
>-|TRBD1|TRBV4-2|TRBJ2-1
CASSLFYRPPGQGYNEQFF
TGTGCCAGCAGCCTTTTTTATCGACCCCCGGGACAGGGGTACAATGAGCAGTTCTTC
>-|-|TRBV19|TRBJ1-2
CASSPGLYGYTF
TGTGCCAGTAGTCCAGGGCTCTATGGCTACACCTTC
>-|TRBD2|TRBV9|TRBJ2-5
CASSPGGLAGEETQYF
TGTGCCAGCAGCCCCGGGGGACTAGCGGGAGAAGAGACCCAGTACTTC
>-|-|TRBV7-2|TRBJ1-1
CASSARGDRSLNTEAFF
TGTGCCAGCAGCGCAAGGGGAGACAGGAGCTTGAACACTGAAGCTTTCTTT
>-|TRBD1|TRBV19|TRBJ1-2
CASSTISTGLDGYTF
TGTGCCAGTAGTACGATTTCGACAGGGCTGGATGGCTACACCTTC
>-|TRBD1|TRBV29-1|TRBJ1-1
CSTYRDSRPNTEAFF
TGCAGCACCTACCGGGACAGTCGACCGAACACTGAAGCTTTCTTT
>-|-|TRBV7-2|TRBJ1-5
CASSLALNILSNQPQHF
TGTGCCAGCAGCTTAGCGTTAAACATTTTAAGCAATCAGCCCCAGCATTTT
>-|-|TRBV6-5|TRBJ2-7
CASSYSRQGLAEQYF
TGTGCCAGCAGTTACTCGCGTCAGGGGTTGGCCGAGCAGTACTTC
>-|-|TRBV7-3|TRBJ1-1
CASTLGGMNTEAFF
TGTGCCAGCACCCTTGGAGGGATGAACACTGAAGCTTTCTTT
>once|TRBD1|TRBV28|TRBJ1-4
CASSWDRVGEKLFF
TGTGCCAGCAGTTGGGACAGGGTGGGTGAAAAACTGTTTTTT
>-|-|TRBV19|TRBJ1-2
CATLPTGEVRIDGYTF
TGTGCCACCTTACCGACAGGAGAAGTGAGAATCGATGGCTACACCTTC
>-|TRBD2|TRBV11-2|TRBJ2-1
CASSDSGAHEQFF
TGTGCCAGCAGCGATAGCGGGGCCCATGAGCAGTTCTTC
>-|TRBD1|TRBV10-1|TRBJ1-1
CASSGGTGSDTEAFF
TGCGCCAGCAGTGGAGGGACAGGGTCGGACACTGAAGCTTTCTTT
>-|-|TRBV7-2|TRBJ2-3
CASSSYTDTQYF
TGTGCCAGCAGCTCGTACACAGATACGCAGTATTTT
>-|TRBD1|TRBV30|TRBJ1-2
CAWSGGTGPYGYTF
TGTGCCTGGAGTGGCGGGACAGGGCCCTATGGCTACACCTTC
>-|-|TRBV7-9|TRBJ1-2
CASSLGGGMGNYGYTF
TGTGCCAGCAGCTTAGGGGGCGGGATGGGGAACTATGGCTACACCTTC
>-|TRBD1|TRBV5-1|TRBJ2-3
CASSLGQETDTQYF
TGCGCCAGCAGCCTAGGACAGGAAACAGATACGCAGTATTTT
>-|-|TRBV6-5|TRBJ2-2
CASTSNTGELFF
TGTGCCAGCACCTCGAACACCGGGGAGCTGTTTTTT
>-|-|TRBV5-1|TRBJ1-1
CASSLAASRGTEAFF
TGCGCCAGCAGCTTGGCGGCTTCACGGGGGACTGAAGCTTTCTTT
>-|-|TRBV18|TRBJ1-1
CASSPLQSKTEAFF
TGTGCCAGCTCACCGCTACAGTCGAAGACTGAAGCTTTCTTT
>-|TRBD2|TRBV5-5|TRBJ2-5
CASSSWVGGWQETQYF
TGTGCCAGCAGCTCCTGGGTGGGAGGGTGGCAAGAGACCCAGTACTTC
>-|-|TRBV30|TRBJ1-3
CAWVRSSSGNTIYF
TGTGCCTGGGTTAGAAGTTCCTCTGGAAACACCATATATTTT
>-|TRBD2|TRBV27|TRBJ2-2
CASSHQGLAGGAGELFF
TGTGCCAGCAGTCACCAAGGACTAGCGGGAGGGGCCGGGGAGCTGTTTTTT
>-|TRBD2|TRBV28|TRBJ2-1
CASSSPPGTSGRVGFF
TGTGCCAGCAGTTCCCCCCCCGGGACTAGCGGGAGGGTTGGGTTCTTC
>-|-|TRBV5-1|TRBJ1-3
CASSLEGGFSGNTIYF
TGCGCCAGCAGCTTGGAGGGAGGTTTCTCTGGAAACACCATATATTTT
>-|-|TRBV5-1|TRBJ2-3
CASSLDLNTQYF
TGCGCCAGCAGCCTCGACTTGAACACGCAGTATTTT
>-|-|TRBV28|TRBJ1-3
CASSFISRGNSGNTIYF
TGTGCCAGCAGTTTTATTTCGCGGGGAAATTCAGGAAACACCATATATTTT
>-|TRBD2|TRBV18|TRBJ2-1
CASSHSPGLAGNEQFF
TGTGCCAGCTCACACTCCCCGGGACTAGCGGGAAATGAGCAGTTCTTC
>-|-|TRBV7-9|TRBJ2-1
CASSLQGGRVNNEQFF
TGTGCCAGCAGCTTACAAGGTGGCAGGGTGAACAATGAGCAGTTCTTC
>-|TRBD2|TRBV28|TRBJ2-4
CASSRRTSSTNIQYF
TGTGCCAGCAGTCGCCGGACTAGCTCGACAAACATTCAGTACTTC
>-|TRBD1|TRBV19|TRBJ1-1
CASSRGDRGKINTEAFF
TGTGCCAGTAGTCGAGGGGACAGGGGAAAGATAAACACTGAAGCTTTCTTT
>-|TRBD1|TRBV6-1|TRBJ1-2
CASSPRSAGGYGYTF
TGTGCCAGCAGCCCGAGGTCAGCAGGGGGCTATGGCTACACCTTC
>-|-|TRBV5-4|TRBJ1-2
CASSLAWRENYGYTF
TGTGCCAGCAGCTTGGCCTGGAGGGAGAACTATGGCTACACCTTC
>-|TRBD2|TRBV5-8|TRBJ2-2
CASSYRTSGNTGELFF
TGTGCCAGCAGCTATCGCACTAGCGGGAACACCGGGGAGCTGTTTTTT
>-|TRBD2|TRBV5-1|TRBJ2-3
CASSLAGRSTDTQYF
TGCGCCAGCAGCCTAGCGGGGAGGAGCACAGATACGCAGTATTTT
>-|TRBD1|TRBV7-9|TRBJ2-2
CASSTRGRDRGYTGELFF
TGTGCCAGCAGCACGAGGGGCCGGGACAGGGGGTACACCGGGGAGCTGTTTTTT
>once|TRBD1|TRBV19|TRBJ1-2
CASSEHGQVAGGYTF
TGTGCCAGTAGTGAGCATGGACAGGTGGCGGGCGGCTACACCTTC
>once|-|TRBV23-1|TRBJ2-3
CASSSILGASTDTQYF
TGCGCCAGCAGTTCAATTTTGGGGGCTAGCACAGATACGCAGTATTTT
>-|TRBD1|TRBV9|TRBJ2-2
CASSVEPQGANTGELFF
TGTGCCAGCAGCGTAGAACCACAGGGGGCGAACACCGGGGAGCTGTTTTTT
>-|-|TRBV19|TRBJ1-1
CASSGRHLNTEAFF
TGTGCCAGTAGTGGCAGACACTTAAACACTGAAGCTTTCTTT
>once|-|TRBV13|TRBJ2-3
CASSSRGSTDTQYF
TGTGCCAGCAGCTCCAGGGGAAGCACAGATACGCAGTATTTT
>medium-sized|TRBD1|TRBV28|TRBJ1-6
CASSRIGTGVSRSPLHF
TGTGCCAGCTCAAGGATAGGGACAGGGGTGTCGAGGTCACCCCTCCACTTT